These T cell receptor beta chains were read from a single sample in a study of early T cells in non-severe SARS-CoV-2 infection. TCRdb used MiXCR to reprocess the 5' RACE reads, holding one entry per CDR3 protein. The data hold tens of thousands of distinct CDR3 sequences, with roughly an eighth observed a single time. The sample comprised whole blood. The receptors originated from an adult who was a healthcare worker with PCR-confirmed SARS-CoV-2 infection or an uninfected control (not recorded which). CDR3s leave out the opening cysteine and the closing phenylalanine or tryptophan. D genes are given only for firm matches.

j_call d_call v_call cdr3_aa
TRBJ2-5 NA TRBV7-9 ASSYSRAPETQY
TRBJ1-2 NA TRBV9 ASSPGTGSFGYT
TRBJ1-4 NA TRBV10-2 ASSEGTPIGTEKLF
TRBJ1-6 NA TRBV20-1 SARAGTNNSPLH
TRBJ2-2 NA TRBV11-2 ASSRSLAKMNTGELF
TRBJ2-7 NA TRBV27 ASSLSSFYEQY
TRBJ1-1 NA TRBV12-3/TRBV12-4 ASSPGKGGGTEAF
TRBJ2-5 TRBD2 TRBV7-2 ASRRGTSVLETQY
TRBJ1-1 NA TRBV25-1 ASSEMVGGRGTEAF
TRBJ2-3 NA TRBV5-1 ASSLEGGAGDTQY
TRBJ1-1 NA TRBV7-9 ASSLSGVRYVAF